This entry is about one T cell receptor (beta chain). The target antigen is unknown. This specimen comes from a study of cytomegalovirus exposure and HLA in healthy donors. Study-level results: More clonal expansion characterized HLA-associated TCR beta chains than equally common others in a later analysis. What TCR beta sequences reportedly achieved was accurate prediction of HLA-A and HLA-B alleles in most subjects.

The CDR3 loop spans 15 amino acids. V was shortened by 8 bases and J by 5 bases, with 16 bases between the two germline ends. The germline gives CDR1 SNHLY, CDR2 FYNNEI. The PCR contained 60 Vbeta and 13 Jbeta primers. Profiling relied on immunoSEQ multiplex PCR, and the TCRdb table lists in-frame clones only, not all of them. Here the sample spans 160,000 or so clones, 60% to 80% being singletons. The chain recombines TRBV2 with TRBJ1-6, with unresolved D. This receptor was obtained from a man aged 55 to 70 in good health and CMV-seronegative. Input material: PBMCs. The CDR3 protein is CASGLSRRDNSPLHF. Here the CDR3 DNA reads TGTGCCAGCGGATTGTCGCGGAGAGATAATTCACCCCTCCACTTT.